Here is one TCR beta chain with its context. Antigen specificity is unknown. V dropped 8 bases and J dropped 3 bases, with 16 bases sitting between them. CDR3 length equals 15 residues. CDR1 SGHTA and CDR2 FQGNSA come from the germline V gene. Noted time point: 2015-2016 season, 7 days after influenza vaccination. Excluded were substance abuse, HIV/AIDS, active cancer, immunomodulatory drugs and active illness. This entry belongs to a study of follicular helper T cells after annual influenza vaccination. Sequencing of TCRB used Survey level resolution. TCRdb's copy holds only in-frame clones and misses some; the assay was immunoSEQ multiplex PCR. The sample consists of 8,500 to 11,000 clones, over 80% of them appearing once. Study findings and constraints: ICOS-CD38- cTfh most often held earlier Day 7 ICOS+CD38+ clones. Change in circulating plasmablasts correlated with ICOS+CD38+ cTfh clonality change.

The clonotype comes from an adult who received the influenza vaccine. The V and J genes are TRBV7-2 and TRBJ1-4; D remains unclear. This specimen consisted of CXCR5- memory CD4+ T cells sorted from blood, obtained 7 days after influenza vaccination. The CDR3 nucleotides read TGTGCCAGCGCGACCCACCTAGCAGCTAATGAAAAACTGTTTTTT. Its protein product is CASATHLAANEKLFF.